The T cell receptor beta chain under discussion was sequenced for a study of regulatory T cells in long-lasting Graves disease. The sample's time point: newly diagnosed GD, antithyroid drugs for less than 3 months. Following extraction of RNA from PBMCs, that RNA was used to make the TCR library. Arm-PCR of CDR3 regions and iRepertoire HTBI primers were the basis on which TCR beta libraries were built. From the multiplex PCR reads, TCRdb called clonotypes with MiXCR, one entry per CDR3 protein. The repertoire holds a few hundred thousand distinct CDR3 sequences, with roughly 19% as singletons. V was pared by 0 bases and J by 1 base, with 8 bases between. There are 15 residues in the CDR3. CDR1 is SGHNT and CDR2 is YENEEA in the germline V gene. These data were also filed under a second study, of T cells in Graves' hyperthyroidism and ophthalmopathy.

The TCR sequence derives from a woman in her 30s with Graves disease. J is TRBJ2-3 and V is TRBV11-3; a weak D match, TRBD1 (6 bases). The sequencing here drew on peripheral blood mononuclear cells (PBMCs), taken at new diagnosis, from a patient treated with antithyroid drugs. CDR3 sequence reads: CASSLDAGGTDTQYF. The CDR3 DNA reads as TGTGCCAGCAGCTTAGATGCAGGGGGCACAGATACGCAGTATTTT. Variable domain in full (rest from reference TRBV11-3 and TRBJ2-3): EAGVVQSPRYKIIEKKQPVAFWCNPISGHNTLYWYLQNLGQGPELLIRYENEEAVDDSQLPKDRFSAERLKGVDSTLKIQPAELGDSAVYLCASSLDAGGTDTQYFGPGTRLTVL.